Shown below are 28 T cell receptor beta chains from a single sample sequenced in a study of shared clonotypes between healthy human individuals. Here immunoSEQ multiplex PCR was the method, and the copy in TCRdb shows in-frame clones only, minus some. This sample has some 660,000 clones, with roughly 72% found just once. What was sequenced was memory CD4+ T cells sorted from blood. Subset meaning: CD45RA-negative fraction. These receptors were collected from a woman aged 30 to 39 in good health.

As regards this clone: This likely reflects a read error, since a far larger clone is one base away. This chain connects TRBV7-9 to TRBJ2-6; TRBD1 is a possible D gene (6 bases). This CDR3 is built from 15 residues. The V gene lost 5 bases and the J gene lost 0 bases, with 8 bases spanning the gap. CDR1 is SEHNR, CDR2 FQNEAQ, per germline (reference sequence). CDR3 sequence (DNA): TGTGCCAGCAGCCGACAGGTCTCTGGGGCCAACGTCCTGACTTTC. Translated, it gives CASSRQVSGANVLTF.

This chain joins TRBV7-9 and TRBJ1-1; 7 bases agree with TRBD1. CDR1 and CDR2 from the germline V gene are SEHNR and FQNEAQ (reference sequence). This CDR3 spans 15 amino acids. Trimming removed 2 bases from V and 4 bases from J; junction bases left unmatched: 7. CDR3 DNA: TGTGCCAGCAGCTTACACCAGGGGGGATTCACTGAAGCTTTCTTT. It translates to CASSLHQGGFTEAFF.

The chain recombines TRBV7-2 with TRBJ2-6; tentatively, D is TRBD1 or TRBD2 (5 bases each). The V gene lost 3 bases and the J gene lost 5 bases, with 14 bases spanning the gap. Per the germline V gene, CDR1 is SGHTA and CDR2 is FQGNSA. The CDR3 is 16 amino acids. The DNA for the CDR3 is TGTGCCAGCAGCTTCAGTGGGGGAGTCTGGGCCAACGTCCTGACTTTC. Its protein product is CASSFSGGVWANVLTF.

CDR3 sequence reads: CASTKFGPNTEAFF. DNA of the CDR3: TGTGCCAGCACCAAGTTCGGACCGAACACTGAAGCTTTCTTT. The gene calls are TRBV5-6 and TRBJ1-1; no clear D. Germline CDR1 SGHDT, CDR2 YYEEEE. The CDR3 has 14 residues. Deletions cut 6 bases from V and 1 base from J, with 13 bases between.

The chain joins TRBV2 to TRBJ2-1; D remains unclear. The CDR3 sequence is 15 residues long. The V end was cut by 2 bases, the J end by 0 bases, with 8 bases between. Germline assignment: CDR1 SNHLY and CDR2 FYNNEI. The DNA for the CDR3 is TGTGCCAGCAGTGAATCGGTGAGCTCCTACAATGAGCAGTTCTTC. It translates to CASSESVSSYNEQFF.

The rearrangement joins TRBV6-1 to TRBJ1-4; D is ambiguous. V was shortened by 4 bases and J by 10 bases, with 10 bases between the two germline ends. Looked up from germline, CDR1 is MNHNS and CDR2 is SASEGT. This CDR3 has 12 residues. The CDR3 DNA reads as TGTGCCAGCAGTGTCCGGGAGGCAAAACTGTTTTTT. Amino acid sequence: CASSVREAKLFF.

The CDR3 nucleotides are TGTGCCAGCTCACCCGGGACAGGGCAATACGAGCAGTACTTC. Translated, it gives CASSPGTGQYEQYF. The chain has TRBV18 and TRBJ2-7, with 9 bases fitting TRBD1. V lost 3 bases and J lost 4; bases outside the gene matches: 4. The germline CDR1 and CDR2 sequences are KGHSH and LQKENI. The CDR3 has 14 amino acids.

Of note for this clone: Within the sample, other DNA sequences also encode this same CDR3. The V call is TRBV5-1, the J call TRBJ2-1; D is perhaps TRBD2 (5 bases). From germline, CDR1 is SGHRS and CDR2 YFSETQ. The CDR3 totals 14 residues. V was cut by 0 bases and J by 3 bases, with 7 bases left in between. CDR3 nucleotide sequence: TGCGCCAGCAGCTTGGCTGGGAGCTACAATGAGCAGTTCTTC. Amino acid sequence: CASSLAGSYNEQFF.

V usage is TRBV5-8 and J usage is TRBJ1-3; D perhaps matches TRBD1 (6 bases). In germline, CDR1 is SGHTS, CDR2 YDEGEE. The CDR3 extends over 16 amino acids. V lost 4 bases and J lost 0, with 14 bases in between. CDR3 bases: TGTGCCAGCAGCCGCGGCGGGGGCTTCTCTGGAAACACCATATATTTT. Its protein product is CASSRGGGFSGNTIYF.

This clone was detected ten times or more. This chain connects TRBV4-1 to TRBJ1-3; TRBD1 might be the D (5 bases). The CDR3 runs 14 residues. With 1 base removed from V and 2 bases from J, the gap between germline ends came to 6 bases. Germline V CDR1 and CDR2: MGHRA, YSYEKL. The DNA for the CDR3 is TGCGCCAGCAGCCAAGTGGGGCCTGGAAACACCATATATTTT. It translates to CASSQVGPGNTIYF.

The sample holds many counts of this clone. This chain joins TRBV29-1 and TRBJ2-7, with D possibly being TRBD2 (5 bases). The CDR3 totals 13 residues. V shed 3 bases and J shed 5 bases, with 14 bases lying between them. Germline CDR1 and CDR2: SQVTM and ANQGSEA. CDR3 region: CSVERAETDEQYF. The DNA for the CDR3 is TGCAGCGTTGAGAGGGCCGAGACGGACGAGCAGTACTTC.

As DNA, the CDR3 is TGTGCCAGCCATAAACCGGGACTAAGCGGAGATACGCAGTATTTT. Encoded protein: CASHKPGLSGDTQYF. The chain is built from TRBV28 and TRBJ2-3, with 7 bases that match TRBD2. Trimming took 8 bases from V and 5 from J; bases not matched to a gene: 13. This CDR3 spans 15 amino acids. In germline, CDR1 is MDHEN, CDR2 SYDVKM. Filled out from reference TRBV28 and TRBJ2-3, the complete variable domain reads DVKVTQSSRYLVKRTGEKVFLECVQDMDHENMFWYRQDPGLGLRLIYFSYDVKMKEKGDIPEGYSVSREKKERFSLILESASTNQTSMYLCASHKPGLSGDTQYFGPGTRLTVL.

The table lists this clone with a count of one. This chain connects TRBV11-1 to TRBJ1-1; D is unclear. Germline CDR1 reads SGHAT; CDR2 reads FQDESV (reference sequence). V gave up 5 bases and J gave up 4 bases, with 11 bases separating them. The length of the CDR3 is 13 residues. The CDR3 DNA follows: TGTGCCAGCAGCAACGCGGCAGTCACTGAAGCTTTCTTT. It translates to CASSNAAVTEAFF.

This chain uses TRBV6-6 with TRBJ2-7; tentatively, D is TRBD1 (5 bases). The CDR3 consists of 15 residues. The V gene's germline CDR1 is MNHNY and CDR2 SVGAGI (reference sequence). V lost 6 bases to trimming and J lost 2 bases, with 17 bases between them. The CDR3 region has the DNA TGTGCCAGCAGCCCTCGGACACGCGCTACCTACGAGCAGTACTTC. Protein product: CASSPRTRATYEQYF.

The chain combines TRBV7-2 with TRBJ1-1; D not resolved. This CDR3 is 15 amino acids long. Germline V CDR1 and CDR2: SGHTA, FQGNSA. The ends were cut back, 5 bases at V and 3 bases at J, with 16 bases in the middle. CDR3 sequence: CASSTDGALHTEAFF. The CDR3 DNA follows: TGTGCCAGCAGCACCGACGGAGCCCTACACACTGAAGCTTTCTTT.

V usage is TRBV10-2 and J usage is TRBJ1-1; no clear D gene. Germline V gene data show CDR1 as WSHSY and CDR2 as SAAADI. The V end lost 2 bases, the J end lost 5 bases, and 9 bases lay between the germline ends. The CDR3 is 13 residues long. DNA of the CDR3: TGCGCCAGCAGTGAGGTCCGGAATACTGAAGCTTTCTTT. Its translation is CASSEVRNTEAFF.

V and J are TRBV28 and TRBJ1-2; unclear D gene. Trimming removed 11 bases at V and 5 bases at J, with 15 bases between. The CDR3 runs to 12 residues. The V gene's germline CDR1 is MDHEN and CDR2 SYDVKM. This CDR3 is CAGSRRAYGYTF. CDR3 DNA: TGTGCCGGGTCCAGAAGAGCTTATGGCTACACCTTC.

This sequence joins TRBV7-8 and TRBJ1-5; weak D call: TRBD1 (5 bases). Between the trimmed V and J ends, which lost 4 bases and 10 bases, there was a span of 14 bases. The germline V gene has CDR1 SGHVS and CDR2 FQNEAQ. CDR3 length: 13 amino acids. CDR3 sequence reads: CASSSSGQGPQHF. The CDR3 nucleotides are TGTGCCAGCAGCTCATCCGGCCAGGGCCCCCAGCATTTT. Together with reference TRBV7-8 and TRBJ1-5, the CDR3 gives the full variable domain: GAGVSQSPRYKVAKRGQDVALRCDPISGHVSLFWYQQALGQGPEFLTYFQNEAQLDKSGLPSDRFFAERPEGSVSTLKIQRTQQEDSAVYLCASSSSGQGPQHFGDGTRLSIL.

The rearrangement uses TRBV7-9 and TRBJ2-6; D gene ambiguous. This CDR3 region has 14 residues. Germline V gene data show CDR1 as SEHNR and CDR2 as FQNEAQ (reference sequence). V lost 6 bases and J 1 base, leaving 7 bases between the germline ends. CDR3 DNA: TGTGCCAGCAGACCAGTATCTGGGGCCAACGTCCTGACTTTC. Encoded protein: CASRPVSGANVLTF.

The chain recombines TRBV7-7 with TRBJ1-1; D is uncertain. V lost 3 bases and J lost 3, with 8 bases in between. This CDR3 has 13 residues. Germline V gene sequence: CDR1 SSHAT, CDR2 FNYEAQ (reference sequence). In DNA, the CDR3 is TGTGCCAGCAGCTTCAATGGGGACACTGAAGCTTTCTTT. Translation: CASSFNGDTEAFF.

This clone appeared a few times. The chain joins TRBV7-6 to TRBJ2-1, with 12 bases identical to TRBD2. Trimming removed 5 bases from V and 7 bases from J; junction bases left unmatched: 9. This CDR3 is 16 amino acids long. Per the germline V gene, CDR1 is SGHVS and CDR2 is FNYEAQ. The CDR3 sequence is CASSPLAGGLGNEQFF. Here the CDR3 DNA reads TGTGCCAGCAGCCCACTAGCGGGAGGACTCGGAAATGAGCAGTTCTTC.

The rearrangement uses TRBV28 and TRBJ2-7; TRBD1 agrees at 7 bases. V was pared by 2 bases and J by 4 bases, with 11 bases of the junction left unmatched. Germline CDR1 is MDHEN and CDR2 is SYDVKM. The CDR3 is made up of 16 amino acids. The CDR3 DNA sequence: TGTGCCAGCAGTTTAGCCGACAGGGCTATTCGGTACGAGCAGTACTTC. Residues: CASSLADRAIRYEQYF.

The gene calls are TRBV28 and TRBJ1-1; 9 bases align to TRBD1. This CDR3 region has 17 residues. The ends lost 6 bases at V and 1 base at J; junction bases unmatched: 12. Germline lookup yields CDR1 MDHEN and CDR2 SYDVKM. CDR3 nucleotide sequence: TGTGCCAGCAGACCCGGACAGGGGAAGATAGAGAACACTGAAGCTTTCTTT. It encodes CASRPGQGKIENTEAFF.

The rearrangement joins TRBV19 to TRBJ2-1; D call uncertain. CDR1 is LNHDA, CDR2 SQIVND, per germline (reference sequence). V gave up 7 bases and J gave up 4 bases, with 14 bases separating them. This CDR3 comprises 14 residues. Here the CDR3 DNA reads TGTGCCAGTACGAGGTATTTAGGGTACAATGAGCAGTTCTTC. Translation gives CASTRYLGYNEQFF.

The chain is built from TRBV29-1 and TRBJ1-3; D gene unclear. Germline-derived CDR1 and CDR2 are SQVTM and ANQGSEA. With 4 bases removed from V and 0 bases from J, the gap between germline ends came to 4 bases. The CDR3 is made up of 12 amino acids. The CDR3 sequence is CSVGLSGNTIYF. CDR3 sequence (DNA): TGCAGCGTTGGGCTCTCTGGAAACACCATATATTTT.

CDR3: CASSQGSGRAANTGELFF. The CDR3 DNA reads as TGCGCCAGCAGCCAAGGGAGCGGGAGGGCCGCAAACACCGGGGAGCTGTTTTTT. The rearrangement links TRBV4-1 to TRBJ2-2, with 10 bases identical to TRBD2. Germline assignment: CDR1 MGHRA and CDR2 YSYEKL. There are 18 residues in the CDR3. Trimming took 1 base from V and 2 from J; bases not matched to a gene: 7.

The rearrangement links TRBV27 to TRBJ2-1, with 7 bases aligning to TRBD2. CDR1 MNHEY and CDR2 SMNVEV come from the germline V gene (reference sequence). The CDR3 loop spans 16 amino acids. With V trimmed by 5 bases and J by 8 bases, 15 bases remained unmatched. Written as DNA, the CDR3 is TGTGCCAGCAGTCGCTGGGCGGGAGATTTGTCCGATGAGCAGTTCTTC. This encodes CASSRWAGDLSDEQFF.

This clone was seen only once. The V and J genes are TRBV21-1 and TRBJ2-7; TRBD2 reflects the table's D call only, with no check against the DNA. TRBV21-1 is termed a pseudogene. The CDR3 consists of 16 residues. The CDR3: CASSKRWRPGEGEQYF. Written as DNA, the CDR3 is TGTGCCAGCAGCAAAAGGTGGAGGCCGGGCGAGGGCGAGCAGTACTTC.